The TCR beta chain described here comes from a study of blood T cell repertoires in COVID-19. Study at large: COVID-19 samples, acute and convalescent, were from the United States, Italy and Spain. Sources were T cells, B-cell-depleted T cells, or PBMCs; the material itself was cDNA or gDNA.

With 6 bases removed from V and 6 bases from J, the gap between germline ends came to 11 bases. CDR1 and CDR2 from the germline V gene are LGHDT and YNNKEL (reference sequence). The CDR3 totals 13 residues. As processed by the authors: Estimation of nucleated cell counts was performed using reference gene primer amplification. Generated by immunoSEQ multiplex PCR, the TCRdb table keeps only in-frame clones and is missing some. For V, J and clone size, that table is used; D and trimming come from the DNA. The sample records 65,000 to 80,000 clones, about 90% being singletons. The V and J genes are TRBV3-1 (or the pseudogene TRBV3-2) and TRBJ2-2, with D possibly TRBD2 on 5 matching bases. This clonotype originated in a man in his forties or fifties with active COVID-19. The specimen sequenced was peripheral blood. The DNA of the CDR3 is TGTGCCAGCAGAGCTAGCATCCCCGGGGAGCTGTTTTTT. This encodes CASRASIPGELFF.